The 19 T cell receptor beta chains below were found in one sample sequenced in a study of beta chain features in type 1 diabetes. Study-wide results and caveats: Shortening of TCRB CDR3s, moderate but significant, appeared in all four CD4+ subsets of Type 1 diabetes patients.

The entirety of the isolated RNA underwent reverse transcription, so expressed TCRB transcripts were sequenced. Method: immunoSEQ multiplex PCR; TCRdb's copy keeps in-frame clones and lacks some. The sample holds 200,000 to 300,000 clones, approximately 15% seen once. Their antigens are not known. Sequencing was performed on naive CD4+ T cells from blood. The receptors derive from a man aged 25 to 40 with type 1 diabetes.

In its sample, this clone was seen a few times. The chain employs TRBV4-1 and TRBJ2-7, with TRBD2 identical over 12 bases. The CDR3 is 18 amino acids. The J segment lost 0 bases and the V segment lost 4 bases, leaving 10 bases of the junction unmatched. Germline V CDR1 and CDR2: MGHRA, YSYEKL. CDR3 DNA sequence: TGCGCCAGCAGCCTCCGGACTAGCGGGGACTCGACCTCCTACGAGCAGTACTTC. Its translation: CASSLRTSGDSTSYEQYF.

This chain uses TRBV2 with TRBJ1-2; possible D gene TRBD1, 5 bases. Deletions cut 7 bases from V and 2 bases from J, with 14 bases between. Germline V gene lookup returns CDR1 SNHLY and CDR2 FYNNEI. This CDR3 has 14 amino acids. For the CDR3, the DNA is TGTGCCAGCACTTTGGGGGAGGCGAACTATGGCTACACCTTC. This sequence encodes CASTLGEANYGYTF. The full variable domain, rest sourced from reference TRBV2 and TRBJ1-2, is EPEVTQTPSHQVTQMGQEVILRCVPISNHLYFYWYRQILGQKVEFLVSFYNNEISEKSEIFDDQFSVERPDGSNFTLKIRSTKLEDSAMYFCASTLGEANYGYTFGSGTRLTVV.

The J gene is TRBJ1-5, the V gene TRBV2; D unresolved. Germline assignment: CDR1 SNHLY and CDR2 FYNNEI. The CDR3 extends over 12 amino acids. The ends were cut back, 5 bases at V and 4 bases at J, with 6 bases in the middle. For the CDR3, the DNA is TGTGCCAGCAGTAAAACAAATCAGCCCCAGCATTTT. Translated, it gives CASSKTNQPQHF.

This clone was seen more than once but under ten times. The chain's CDR3 is CASSDETQHF. CDR3 bases: TGTGCCAGCAGTGACGAGACCCAGCATTTT. The chain employs TRBV6-1 and TRBJ1-5; D unclear. Trimming shortened V by 3 bases and J by 11 bases, and 5 bases separated the two germline ends. Per the germline V gene, CDR1 is MNHNS and CDR2 is SASEGT. This CDR3 region has 10 residues.

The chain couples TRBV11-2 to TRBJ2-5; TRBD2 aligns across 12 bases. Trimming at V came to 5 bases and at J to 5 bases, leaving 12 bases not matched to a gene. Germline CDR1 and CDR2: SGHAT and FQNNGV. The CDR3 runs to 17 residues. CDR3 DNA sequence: TGTGCCAGCAGCCCCGGCCCACTAGCGGGAGGAGCGGAGACCCAGTACTTC. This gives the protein CASSPGPLAGGAETQYF.

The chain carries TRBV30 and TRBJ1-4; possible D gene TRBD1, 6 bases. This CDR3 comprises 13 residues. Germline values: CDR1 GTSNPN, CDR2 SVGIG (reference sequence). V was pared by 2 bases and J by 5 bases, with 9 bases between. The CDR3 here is CAWSNRENEKLFF. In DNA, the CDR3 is TGTGCCTGGAGTAACAGGGAGAATGAAAAACTGTTTTTT.

This CDR3 reads CASSKGGTPDSNQPQHF. For the CDR3, the DNA is TGTGCCAGCAGCAAAGGCGGGACGCCGGATAGCAATCAGCCCCAGCATTTT. The chain combines TRBV21-1 with TRBJ1-5. TRBV21-1 is labeled a pseudogene. There are 17 residues in the CDR3.

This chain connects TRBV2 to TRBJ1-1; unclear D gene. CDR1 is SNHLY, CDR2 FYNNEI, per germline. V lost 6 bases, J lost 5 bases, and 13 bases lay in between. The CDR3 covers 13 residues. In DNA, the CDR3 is TGTGCCAGCAGAGATCATGAGGGAACTGAAGCTTTCTTT. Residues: CASRDHEGTEAFF.

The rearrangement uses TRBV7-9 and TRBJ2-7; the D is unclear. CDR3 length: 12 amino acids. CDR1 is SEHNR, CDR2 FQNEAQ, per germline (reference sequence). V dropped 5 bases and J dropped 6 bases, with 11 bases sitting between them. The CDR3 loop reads CASSPDSGEQYF. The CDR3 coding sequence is TGTGCCAGCAGCCCAGACTCGGGCGAGCAGTACTTC.

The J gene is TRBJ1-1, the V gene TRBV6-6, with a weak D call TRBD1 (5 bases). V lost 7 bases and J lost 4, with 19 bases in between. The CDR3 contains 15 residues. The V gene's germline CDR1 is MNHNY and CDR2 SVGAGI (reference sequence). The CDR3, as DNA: TGTGCCAGCAATTTCCCCCGGGGGGTTGCCACTGAAGCTTTCTTT. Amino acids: CASNFPRGVATEAFF.

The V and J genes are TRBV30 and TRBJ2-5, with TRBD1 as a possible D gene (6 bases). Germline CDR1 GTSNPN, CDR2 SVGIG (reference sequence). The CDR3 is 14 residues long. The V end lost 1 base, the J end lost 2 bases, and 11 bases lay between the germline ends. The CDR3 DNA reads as TGTGCCTGGAGTGGGGGACAAAATCAAGAGACCCAGTACTTC. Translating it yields CAWSGGQNQETQYF.

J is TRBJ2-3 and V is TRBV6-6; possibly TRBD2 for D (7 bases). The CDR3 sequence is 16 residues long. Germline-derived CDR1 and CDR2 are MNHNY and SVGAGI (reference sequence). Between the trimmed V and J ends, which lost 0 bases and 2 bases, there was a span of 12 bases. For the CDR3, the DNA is TGTGCCAGCAGTTACTCGGGAGGGGGTAACACAGATACGCAGTATTTT. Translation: CASSYSGGGNTDTQYF.

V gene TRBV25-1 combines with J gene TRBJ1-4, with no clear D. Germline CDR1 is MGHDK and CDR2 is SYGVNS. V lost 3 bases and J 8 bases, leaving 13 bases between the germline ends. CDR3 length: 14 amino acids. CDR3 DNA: TGTGCCAGCAGTGATCGGGATGTACGCGAAAAACTGTTTTTT. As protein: CASSDRDVREKLFF.

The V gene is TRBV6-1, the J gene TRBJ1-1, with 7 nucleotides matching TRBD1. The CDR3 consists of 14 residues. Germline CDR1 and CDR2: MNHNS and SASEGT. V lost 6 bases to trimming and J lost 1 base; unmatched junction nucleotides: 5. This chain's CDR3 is CASREGQTNTEAFF. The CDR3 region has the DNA TGTGCCAGCAGAGAGGGACAGACGAACACTGAAGCTTTCTTT.

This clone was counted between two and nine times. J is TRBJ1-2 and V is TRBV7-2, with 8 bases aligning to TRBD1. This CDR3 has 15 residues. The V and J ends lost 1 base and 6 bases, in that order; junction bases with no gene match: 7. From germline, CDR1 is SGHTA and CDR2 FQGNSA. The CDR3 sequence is CASSLGTGYGDGYTF. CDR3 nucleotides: TGTGCCAGCAGCTTAGGGACAGGGTATGGAGATGGCTACACCTTC.

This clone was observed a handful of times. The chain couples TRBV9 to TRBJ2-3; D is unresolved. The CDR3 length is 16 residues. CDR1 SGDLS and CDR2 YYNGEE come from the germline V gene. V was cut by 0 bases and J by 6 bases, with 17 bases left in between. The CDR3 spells CASSVDPTALPDTQYF. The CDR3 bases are TGTGCCAGCAGCGTAGACCCGACTGCACTGCCGGATACGCAGTATTTT.

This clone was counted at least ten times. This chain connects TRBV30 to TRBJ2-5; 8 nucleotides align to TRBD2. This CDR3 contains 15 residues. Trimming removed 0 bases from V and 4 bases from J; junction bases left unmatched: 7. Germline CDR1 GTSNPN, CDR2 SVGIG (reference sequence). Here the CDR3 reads CAWSVPAGGRETQYF. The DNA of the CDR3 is TGTGCCTGGAGTGTACCCGCGGGGGGCCGAGAGACCCAGTACTTC.

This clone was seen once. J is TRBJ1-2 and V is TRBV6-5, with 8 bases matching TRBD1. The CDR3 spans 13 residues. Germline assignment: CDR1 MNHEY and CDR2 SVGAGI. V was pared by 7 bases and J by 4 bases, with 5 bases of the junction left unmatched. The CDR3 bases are TGTGCCAGCACCAGGGGGCCCACCTATGGCTACACCTTC. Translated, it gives CASTRGPTYGYTF.

The CDR3 spells CASSEGGAVPYEQYF. Written as DNA, the CDR3 is TGTGCCAGCAGTGAAGGGGGAGCCGTCCCCTACGAGCAGTACTTC. The V call is TRBV6-1, the J call TRBJ2-7; possibly TRBD2 for D (5 bases). This CDR3 spans 15 amino acids. Trimming left V 1 base short and J 2 bases short, with 12 bases between. Germline values: CDR1 MNHNS, CDR2 SASEGT.